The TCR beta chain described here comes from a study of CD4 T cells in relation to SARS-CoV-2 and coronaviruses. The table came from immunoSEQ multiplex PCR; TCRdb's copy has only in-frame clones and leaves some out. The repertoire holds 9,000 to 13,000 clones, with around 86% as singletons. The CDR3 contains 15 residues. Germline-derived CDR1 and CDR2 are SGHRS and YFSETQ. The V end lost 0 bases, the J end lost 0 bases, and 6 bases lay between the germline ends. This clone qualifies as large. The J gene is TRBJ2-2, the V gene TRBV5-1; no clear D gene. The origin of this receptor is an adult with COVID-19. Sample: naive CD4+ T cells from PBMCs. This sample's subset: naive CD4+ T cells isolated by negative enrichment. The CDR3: CASSLVGTNTGELFF. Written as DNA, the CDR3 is TGCGCCAGCAGCTTGGTAGGGACGAACACCGGGGAGCTGTTTTTT.